This T cell receptor beta chain was found in a study of T cell repertoires in cytomegalovirus infection. Turning to the study itself: Public TCR beta signatures marked donors with CMV infection and the matching HLA.

Broader study findings: Accumulated public TCR beta family frequency recognized individuals carrying CMV together with the relevant HLA. The study found HLA-C-restricted CMV-specific TCR beta clonotypes dominating the ex vivo response.

TCRdb reprocessed the reads via MiXCR and lists one record per CDR3 protein. The sample includes some 300,000 distinct CDR3 sequences, roughly 9.3% of them seen just once. The V end was cut by 4 bases, the J end by 7 bases, with 17 bases between. CDR1 MDHEN and CDR2 SYDVKM come from the germline V gene. The CDR3 is 15 residues long. Note on this clonotype: Antigen specificity is unknown.

The rearrangement uses TRBV28 and TRBJ1-5, with D unresolved. Sequenced: PBMCs. The sequence derives from a human donor in good health (CMV status not recorded). Some clones in this sample may be carry-over from other donors' samples. CDR3 sequence (DNA): TGTGCCAGCAGTTCCCCCACTAGCATGGGACAGCCCCAGCATTTT. Protein: CASSSPTSMGQPQHF.